The 30 T cell receptor beta chains presented below share a single source sample, sequenced in a study of identical twins. TCRdb reanalysed the 5' RACE reads using MiXCR and keeps one entry per CDR3 protein. The sample holds a few hundred thousand distinct CDR3 sequences, roughly 10% seen once. Sequencing was carried out using memory T cells sorted from blood. These receptors originate from a man in his forties or fifties in good health.

This clonotype appeared a few times. J is TRBJ2-1 and V is TRBV28; D might be TRBD1 (7 bases). The CDR3 loop spans 14 amino acids. The germline V gene encodes CDR1 MDHEN and CDR2 SYDVKM. The CDR3 DNA sequence: TGTGCGAGCCAAACAGGGGCGGGATCCAATGAGCAGTTCTTC. It is translated as CASQTGAGSNEQFF.

This chain uses TRBV7-2 with TRBJ2-7; D remains unclear. Looked up from germline, CDR1 is SGHTA and CDR2 is FQGNSA. Trimming cost V 0 bases and J 2 bases, with 5 bases left between them. This CDR3 is 13 amino acids long. The CDR3 DNA follows: TGTGCCAGCAGCTTAGCGGCTACCTACGAGCAGTACTTC. Amino acids: CASSLAATYEQYF.

In this sample, this clonotype turned up many times. V and J are TRBV12-3 or TRBV12-4 and TRBJ1-5; D gene ambiguous. The CDR3 is 13 amino acids. V lost 6 bases and J 1 base, leaving 7 bases between the germline ends. In nucleotides, the CDR3 is TGTGCCAGCAGCTTGAACAGCAATCAGCCCCAGCATTTT. Amino acids: CASSLNSNQPQHF.

This clonotype was detected many times. The CDR3 is CASSVVASGQNTGELFF. In nucleotides, the CDR3 is TGTGCCAGCAGCGTAGTGGCTAGCGGGCAGAACACCGGGGAGCTGTTTTTT. This sequence joins TRBV9 and TRBJ2-2, with TRBD2 matching 8 bases. With V trimmed by 0 bases and J by 1 base, 5 bases remained unmatched. The germline V gene has CDR1 SGDLS and CDR2 YYNGEE. The CDR3 extends over 17 amino acids.

This clonotype came up many times. The chain has TRBV20-1 and TRBJ1-5, with 8 bases that match TRBD1. With V trimmed by 4 bases and J by 4 bases, 6 bases remained unmatched. The CDR3 has 14 amino acids. Germline-derived CDR1 and CDR2 are DFQATT and SNEGSKA (reference sequence). The CDR3 protein is CSATQGGLNQPQHF. CDR3 DNA: TGCAGTGCTACACAGGGGGGCCTAAATCAGCCCCAGCATTTT.

This clonotype was counted between two and nine times. This rearrangement joins TRBV12-3 or TRBV12-4 to TRBJ2-4; 7 positions match TRBD2. Germline trimming cut 1 base from V and 8 bases from J; bases unmatched to any gene: 11. The CDR3 is 16 residues long. The CDR3 spells CASSLGTSGAEDIQYF. CDR3 bases: TGTGCCAGCAGTTTAGGAACAAGCGGGGCGGAGGACATTCAGTACTTC.

About this clonotype: Germline is not matched at one junction end, which may reflect a read error. CDR3 in amino acids: CASSLAVRERSEKLIF. The CDR3 nucleotides are TGTGCCAGCAGCTTGGCGGTTCGGGAGCGGAGTGAAAAACTGATTTTT. The chain has TRBV7-3 and TRBJ1-4; no reliable D call. CDR1 is SGHTA, CDR2 FQGTGA, per germline. The CDR3 length is 16 residues.

The J gene is TRBJ1-5, the V gene TRBV18; no definite D call. V was cut by 3 bases and J by 4 bases, with 10 bases left in between. Germline V gene sequence: CDR1 KGHSH, CDR2 LQKENI. The CDR3 runs to 14 residues. The CDR3 DNA reads TGTGCCAGCTCACCGGAAAGGAGAAATCAGCCCCAGCATTTT. This gives the protein CASSPERRNQPQHF.

This clonotype has ten or more counts. V is TRBV12-3 or TRBV12-4 and J is TRBJ2-3; TRBD1 aligns across 7 bases. Trimming removed 6 bases from V and 0 bases from J; junction bases left unmatched: 12. There are 17 residues in the CDR3. The CDR3 DNA reads as TGTGCCAGCAGCTCCCGGGACAGAGACCCTAGCACAGATACGCAGTATTTT. Residues: CASSSRDRDPSTDTQYF.

The sample holds a few counts of this clonotype. This chain connects TRBV10-3 to TRBJ1-1; D gene unclear. V lost 3 bases, J lost 4 bases, and 6 bases lay in between. Germline assignment: CDR1 ENHRY and CDR2 SYGVKD. The CDR3 length is 12 residues. CDR3 bases: TGTGCCATCAGTGAATGGGCCACTGAAGCTTTCTTT. Encoded protein: CAISEWATEAFF.

J is TRBJ2-1 and V is TRBV29-1; D unresolved. This CDR3 spans 13 amino acids. The germline CDR1 and CDR2 sequences are SQVTM and ANQGSEA. V was cut by 7 bases and J by 4 bases, with 14 bases left in between. The CDR3 sequence: CSAGGHLYNEQFF. CDR3 DNA sequence: TGCAGCGCTGGTGGGCACCTTTACAATGAGCAGTTCTTC.

Turning to this clonotype: An end of the junction differs from the germline gene, which may be a read error. This chain links TRBV6-9 with TRBJ1-1, with D uncertain. The CDR3 spans 11 residues. Looked up from germline, CDR1 is MNHGY and CDR2 is SVAAGI. CDR3 residues: CASGYTPEAFF. Here the CDR3 DNA reads TGTGCCAGCGGTTATACCCCTGAAGCTTTCTTT.

The J gene is TRBJ2-3, the V gene TRBV5-1, with TRBD2 identical over 9 bases. V trimming: 5 bases; J trimming: 3 bases; junction bases outside the gene matches: 10. The CDR3 runs 16 residues. Germline V gives CDR1 SGHRS, CDR2 YFSETQ. The DNA of the CDR3 is TGCGCCAGCAGTTCTAGCGGGACGCCCGGGACAGATACGCAGTATTTT. Translated: CASSSSGTPGTDTQYF.

In nucleotides, the CDR3 is TGTGCCAGCAGCTTGGCCGGGGGTGCGGATACGCAGTATTTT. This translates into CASSLAGGADTQYF. The chain combines TRBV5-4 with TRBJ2-3; TRBD2 might be the D (6 bases). Deletions cut 0 bases from V and 6 bases from J, with 11 bases between. The germline V gene encodes CDR1 SGHNT and CDR2 YYREEE (reference sequence). The CDR3 has 14 residues.

The V gene is TRBV11-2, the J gene TRBJ1-2; D possibly corresponds to TRBD1 (5 bases). The CDR3 consists of 13 residues. Trimming cost V 4 bases and J 4 bases, with 10 bases left between them. CDR1 SGHAT and CDR2 FQNNGV come from the germline V gene. The CDR3 DNA is TGTGCCAGCAGCTCGCGGGACGGCTATGGCTACACCTTC. It encodes CASSSRDGYGYTF.

This chain joins TRBV29-1 and TRBJ1-2; TRBD1 might be the D (5 bases). V was clipped by 1 base and J by 6 bases, with 9 bases between them. CDR1 is SQVTM, CDR2 ANQGSEA, per germline. This CDR3 contains 12 residues. CDR3 in DNA: TGCAGCGTTGAAGTGGGCAGGGATGGCTACACCTTC. It codes for CSVEVGRDGYTF. Combining the CDR3 with reference TRBV29-1 and TRBJ1-2 gives the whole variable domain SAVISQKPSRDICQRGTSLTIQCQVDSQVTMMFWYRQQPGQSLTLIATANQGSEATYESGFVIDKFPISRPNLTFSTLTVSNMSPEDSSIYLCSVEVGRDGYTFGSGTRLTVV.

In its sample, this clonotype was seen many times. CDR3: CSARPAVRVNEQFF. CDR3 DNA sequence: TGCAGTGCTAGACCAGCGGTGAGGGTCAATGAGCAGTTCTTC. This rearrangement joins TRBV20-1 to TRBJ2-1, with D perhaps TRBD2 (5 bases). CDR3 length equals 14 residues. The V and J ends lost 2 bases and 6 bases respectively, with 14 bases between them. The germline V gene has CDR1 DFQATT and CDR2 SNEGSKA (reference sequence).

This clonotype was detected only a few times. The chain links TRBV20-1 to TRBJ2-1, with TRBD2 identical over 10 bases. V was clipped by 6 bases and J by 2 bases; unmatched bases: 4. CDR1 is DFQATT, CDR2 SNEGSKA, per germline (reference sequence). CDR3 length: 14 residues. The CDR3 DNA follows: TGCAGTGCAGTACTAGCGGGGACCTACAATGAGCAGTTCTTC. Translation: CSAVLAGTYNEQFF.

This clonotype was seen many times. The CDR3: CASSLKVGTDTQYF. DNA for the CDR3: TGTGCCAGCAGCTTAAAGGTGGGCACAGATACGCAGTATTTT. The chain carries TRBV7-3 and TRBJ2-3; no definite D call. This CDR3 is 14 amino acids long. V dropped 1 base and J dropped 1 base, with 6 bases sitting between them. CDR1 is SGHTA, CDR2 FQGTGA, per germline.

Many counts were recorded for this clonotype. The chain carries TRBV5-1 and TRBJ2-5, with 7 bases identical to TRBD1. Germline CDR1 reads SGHRS; CDR2 reads YFSETQ. With V trimmed by 5 bases and J by 2 bases, 6 bases remained unmatched. The CDR3 runs 14 residues. This chain's CDR3 is CASSLQGSQETQYF. The CDR3 nucleotides are TGCGCCAGCAGTCTACAGGGGTCTCAAGAGACCCAGTACTTC.

The chain links TRBV5-1 to TRBJ2-1; D tentatively reads TRBD1 or TRBD2 (6 bases each). This CDR3 comprises 17 residues. Between the trimmed V and J ends, which lost 0 bases and 10 bases, there was a span of 23 bases. CDR1 and CDR2 from the germline V gene are SGHRS and YFSETQ. The CDR3 is CASSLVLRGLPGHEQFF. CDR3 DNA: TGCGCCAGCAGCTTGGTCCTCCGGGGACTTCCGGGACACGAGCAGTTCTTC.

The chain is built from TRBV7-2 and TRBJ2-5; TRBD2 aligns across 13 bases. The V gene end was trimmed by 1 base and the J gene end by 5 bases; junction bases not matched to a gene: 4. The CDR3 spans 16 residues. CDR1 is SGHTA and CDR2 is FQGNSA in the germline V gene. CDR3 sequence: CASSLGTSGRLETQYF. The CDR3 DNA is TGTGCCAGCAGCTTAGGGACTAGCGGGAGATTGGAGACCCAGTACTTC.

There are a few counts of this clonotype. The rearrangement uses TRBV4-1 and TRBJ2-2; 8 nucleotides match TRBD2. Germline loops: CDR1 MGHRA, CDR2 YSYEKL. The V gene end was trimmed by 4 bases and the J gene end by 2 bases; junction bases not matched to a gene: 3. The CDR3 covers 15 residues. CDR3 sequence (DNA): TGCGCCAGCAGCCCCAGGACTAGCAACACCGGGGAGCTGTTTTTT. It specifies CASSPRTSNTGELFF.

This clonotype was observed at least ten times. V and J are TRBV12-3 or TRBV12-4 and TRBJ2-3, with D possibly matching TRBD1 (6 bases). The CDR3 has 15 residues. V lost 4 bases to trimming and J lost 3 bases, with 14 bases between them. CDR3 loop: CASSSLARGTDTQYF. CDR3 bases: TGTGCCAGCAGTTCCCTCGCAAGGGGGACAGATACGCAGTATTTT.

This clonotype was counted ten times or more. The chain has TRBV4-1 and TRBJ1-1; D is undetermined. Per the germline V gene, CDR1 is MGHRA and CDR2 is YSYEKL. Trimming left V 4 bases short and J 0 bases short, with 6 bases between. There are 13 residues in the CDR3. This CDR3 reads CASSPTLNTEAFF. The DNA for the CDR3 is TGCGCCAGCAGCCCTACATTGAACACTGAAGCTTTCTTT.

This clonotype appeared many times. The chain combines TRBV4-1 with TRBJ2-7; D perhaps matches TRBD2 (6 bases). V lost 1 base and J 2 bases, leaving 12 bases between the germline ends. The CDR3 contains 15 residues. Germline V gene sequence: CDR1 MGHRA, CDR2 YSYEKL. In DNA, the CDR3 is TGCGCCAGCAGCCAAGTAGGAGGGCTAGCCTACGAGCAGTACTTC. It is translated as CASSQVGGLAYEQYF.

The rearrangement links TRBV23-1 to TRBJ1-6, with D possibly TRBD1 on 6 matching bases. TRBV23-1 is an open reading frame whose function is uncertain. Trimming left V 9 bases short and J 3 bases short, with 15 bases between. The CDR3 consists of 15 residues. DNA of the CDR3: TGCGCCAGGTCGGACAGCTTCAACTATAATTCACCCCTCCACTTT. Encoded protein: CARSDSFNYNSPLHF.

This clonotype was counted at least ten times. The rearrangement joins TRBV7-6 to TRBJ2-5; TRBD2 agrees at 8 bases. CDR3 length: 13 amino acids. Trimming removed 7 bases from V and 5 bases from J; junction bases left unmatched: 6. Germline-derived CDR1 and CDR2 are SGHVS and FNYEAQ. For the CDR3, the DNA is TGTGCCAGCACCGGACTAGCCGGTGAGACCCAGTACTTC. Translation: CASTGLAGETQYF.

This clonotype was seen at least ten times. The chain recombines TRBV3-1 with TRBJ2-3, with D maybe TRBD2 (5 bases). The V gene's germline CDR1 is LGHDT and CDR2 YNNKEL (reference sequence). Between the trimmed V and J ends, which lost 4 bases and 0 bases, there was a span of 11 bases. The CDR3 runs to 15 residues. The CDR3 sequence: CASSPGADSTDTQYF. The CDR3 bases are TGTGCCAGCAGCCCCGGAGCGGACAGCACAGATACGCAGTATTTT.

This clonotype was counted a few times. The V gene is TRBV4-3, the J gene TRBJ2-1, with TRBD1 identical over 8 bases. CDR1 and CDR2 (germline): LGHNA, YSLEER. The ends lost 0 bases at V and 4 bases at J; junction bases unmatched: 2. The CDR3 loop spans 15 amino acids. CDR3 coding DNA: TGCGCCAGCAGCCAAGACAGGGGGCAATACAATGAGCAGTTCTTC. Translated, it gives CASSQDRGQYNEQFF.